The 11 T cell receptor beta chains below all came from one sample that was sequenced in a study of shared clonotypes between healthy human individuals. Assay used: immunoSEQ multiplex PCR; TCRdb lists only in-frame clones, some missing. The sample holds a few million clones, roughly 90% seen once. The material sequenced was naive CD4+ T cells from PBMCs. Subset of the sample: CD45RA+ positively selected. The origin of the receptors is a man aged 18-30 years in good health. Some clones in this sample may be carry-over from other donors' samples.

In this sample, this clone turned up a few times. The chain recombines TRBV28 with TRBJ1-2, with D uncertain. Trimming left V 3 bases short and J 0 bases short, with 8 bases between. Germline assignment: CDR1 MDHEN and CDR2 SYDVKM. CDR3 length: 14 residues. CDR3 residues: CASSFAKANYGYTF. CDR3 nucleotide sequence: TGTGCCAGCAGTTTTGCTAAGGCTAACTATGGCTACACCTTC.

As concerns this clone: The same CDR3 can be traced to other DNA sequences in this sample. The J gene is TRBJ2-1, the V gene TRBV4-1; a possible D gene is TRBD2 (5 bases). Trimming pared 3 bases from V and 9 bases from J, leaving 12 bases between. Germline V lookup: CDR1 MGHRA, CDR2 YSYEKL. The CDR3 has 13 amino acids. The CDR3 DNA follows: TGCGCCAGCAGCCAGCCTTTCGAGGGTGAGCAGTTCTTC. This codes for CASSQPFEGEQFF.

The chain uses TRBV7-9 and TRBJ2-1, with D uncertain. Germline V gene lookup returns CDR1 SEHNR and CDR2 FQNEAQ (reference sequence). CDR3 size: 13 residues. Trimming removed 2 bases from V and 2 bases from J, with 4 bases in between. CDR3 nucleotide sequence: TGTGCCAGCAGCTTAAATACCTACAATGAGCAGTTCTTC. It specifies CASSLNTYNEQFF.

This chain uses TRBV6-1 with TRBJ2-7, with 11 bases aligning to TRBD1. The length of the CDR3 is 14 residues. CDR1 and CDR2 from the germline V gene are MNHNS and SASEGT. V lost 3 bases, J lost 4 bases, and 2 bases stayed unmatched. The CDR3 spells CASSDGTGGYEQYF. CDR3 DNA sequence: TGTGCCAGCAGTGACGGGACAGGGGGATACGAGCAGTACTTC.

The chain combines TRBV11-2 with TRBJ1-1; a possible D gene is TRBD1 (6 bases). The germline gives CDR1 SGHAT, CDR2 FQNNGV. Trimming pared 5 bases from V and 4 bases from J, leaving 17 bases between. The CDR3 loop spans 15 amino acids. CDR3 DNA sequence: TGTGCCAGCAGCCCTCTTACAGGGATCGGCACTGAAGCTTTCTTT. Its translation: CASSPLTGIGTEAFF.

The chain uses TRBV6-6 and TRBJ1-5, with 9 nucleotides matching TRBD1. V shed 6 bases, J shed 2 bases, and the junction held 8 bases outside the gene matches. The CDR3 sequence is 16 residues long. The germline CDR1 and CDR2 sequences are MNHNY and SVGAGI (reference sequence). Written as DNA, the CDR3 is TGTGCCAGCAGGGAGAGTACAGGGGGCCGCAATCAGCCCCAGCATTTT. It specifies CASRESTGGRNQPQHF.

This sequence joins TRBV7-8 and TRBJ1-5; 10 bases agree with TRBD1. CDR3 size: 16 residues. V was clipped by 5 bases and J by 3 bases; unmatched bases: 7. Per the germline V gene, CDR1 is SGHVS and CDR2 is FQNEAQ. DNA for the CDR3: TGTGCCAGCAGCCCCCGGGACAGGGGATACAATCAGCCCCAGCATTTT. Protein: CASSPRDRGYNQPQHF.

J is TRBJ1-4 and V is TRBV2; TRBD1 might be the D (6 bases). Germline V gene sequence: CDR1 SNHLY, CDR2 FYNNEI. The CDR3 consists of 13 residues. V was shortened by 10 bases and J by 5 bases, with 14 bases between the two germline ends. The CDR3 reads CANAGTLNEKLFF. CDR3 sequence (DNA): TGTGCCAATGCCGGGACATTAAATGAAAAACTGTTTTTT.

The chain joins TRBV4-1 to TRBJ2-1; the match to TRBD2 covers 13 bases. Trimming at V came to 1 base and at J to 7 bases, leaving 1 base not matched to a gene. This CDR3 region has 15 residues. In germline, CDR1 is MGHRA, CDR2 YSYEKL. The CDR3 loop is CASSQVGLAGNEQFF. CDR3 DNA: TGCGCCAGCAGCCAAGTGGGACTAGCGGGAAATGAGCAGTTCTTC.

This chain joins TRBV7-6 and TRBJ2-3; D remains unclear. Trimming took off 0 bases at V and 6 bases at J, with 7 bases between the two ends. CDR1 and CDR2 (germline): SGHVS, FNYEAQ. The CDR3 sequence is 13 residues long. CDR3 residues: CASSLARSDTQYF. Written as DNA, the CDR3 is TGTGCCAGCAGCTTAGCCCGTTCGGATACGCAGTATTTT.

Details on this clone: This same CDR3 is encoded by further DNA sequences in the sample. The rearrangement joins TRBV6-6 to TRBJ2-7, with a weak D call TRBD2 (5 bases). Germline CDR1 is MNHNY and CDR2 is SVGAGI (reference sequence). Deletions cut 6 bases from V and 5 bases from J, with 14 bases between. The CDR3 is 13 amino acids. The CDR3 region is CASRPPGENEQYF. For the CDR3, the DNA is TGTGCCAGCAGACCCCCCGGGGAGAACGAGCAGTACTTC.